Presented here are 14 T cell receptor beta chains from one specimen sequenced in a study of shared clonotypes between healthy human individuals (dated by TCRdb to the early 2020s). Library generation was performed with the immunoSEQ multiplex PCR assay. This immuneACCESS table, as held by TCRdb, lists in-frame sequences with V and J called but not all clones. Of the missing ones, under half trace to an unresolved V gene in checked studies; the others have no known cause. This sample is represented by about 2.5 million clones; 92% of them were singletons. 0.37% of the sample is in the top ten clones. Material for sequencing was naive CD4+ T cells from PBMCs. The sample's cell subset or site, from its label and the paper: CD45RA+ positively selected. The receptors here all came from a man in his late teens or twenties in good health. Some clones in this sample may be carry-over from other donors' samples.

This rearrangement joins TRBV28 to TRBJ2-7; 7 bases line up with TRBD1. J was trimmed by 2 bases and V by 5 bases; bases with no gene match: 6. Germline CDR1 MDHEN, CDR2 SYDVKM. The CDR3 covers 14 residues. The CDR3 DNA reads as TGTGCCAGCAGTGTCGGGACAGTCCCCTACGAGCAGTACTTC. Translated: CASSVGTVPYEQYF.

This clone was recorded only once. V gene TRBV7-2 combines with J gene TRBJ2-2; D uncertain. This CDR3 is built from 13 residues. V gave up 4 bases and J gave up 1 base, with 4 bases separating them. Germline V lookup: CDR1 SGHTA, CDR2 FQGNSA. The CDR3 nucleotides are TGTGCCAGCAGCTCGGTGAACACCGGGGAGCTGTTTTTT. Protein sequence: CASSSVNTGELFF.

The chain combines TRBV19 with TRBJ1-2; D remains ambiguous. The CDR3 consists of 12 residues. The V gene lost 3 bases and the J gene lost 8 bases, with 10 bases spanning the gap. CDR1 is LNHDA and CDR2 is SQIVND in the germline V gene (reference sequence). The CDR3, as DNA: TGTGCCAGTAGTATGGGCAGGCGAGGCTACACCTTC. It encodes CASSMGRRGYTF.

The DNA for the CDR3 is TGTGCCAGCAGCTTTAGGGGTAGCGGCACAGATACGCAGTATTTT. Encoded protein: CASSFRGSGTDTQYF. This sequence joins TRBV28 and TRBJ2-3, with D perhaps matching TRBD1 or TRBD2 (5 bases each). V lost 6 bases to trimming and J lost 1 base, with 14 bases between them. CDR1 is MDHEN, CDR2 SYDVKM, per germline. The CDR3 loop spans 15 amino acids.

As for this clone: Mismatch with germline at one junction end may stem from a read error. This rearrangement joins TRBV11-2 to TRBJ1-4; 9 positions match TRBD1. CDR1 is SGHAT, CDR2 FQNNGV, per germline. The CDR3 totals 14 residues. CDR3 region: CASSQRQGGEKLLF. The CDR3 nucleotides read TGTGCCAGCAGCCAAAGACAGGGGGGTGAAAAACTGCTTTTT.

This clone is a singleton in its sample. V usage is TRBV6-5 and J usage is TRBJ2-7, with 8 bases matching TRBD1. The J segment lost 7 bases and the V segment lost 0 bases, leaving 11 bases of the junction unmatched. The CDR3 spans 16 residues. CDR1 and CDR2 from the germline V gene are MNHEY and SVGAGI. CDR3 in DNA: TGTGCCAGCAGTTACTCCTACAGGGGGAAGAGGGGGGAGCAGTACTTC. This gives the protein CASSYSYRGKRGEQYF.

In DNA form, the CDR3 reads TGTGCCAGCAGTGGAGCCGGGACGGCGGGAGAGCCCCAGCATTTT. This encodes CASSGAGTAGEPQHF. The chain is built from TRBV28 and TRBJ1-5, with a weak D call TRBD1 (5 bases). Germline V gene lookup returns CDR1 MDHEN and CDR2 SYDVKM. V was pared by 5 bases and J by 8 bases, with 19 bases between. This CDR3 comprises 15 residues.

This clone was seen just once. In DNA form, the CDR3 reads TGTGCCACCAGCAGAGAGTACGGAGGGGACTATGGCTACACCTTC. Translated, it gives CATSREYGGDYGYTF. The chain is built from TRBV15 and TRBJ1-2, with D possibly matching TRBD1 (5 bases). Trimming shortened V by 0 bases and J by 3 bases, and 11 bases separated the two germline ends. Germline V gene data show CDR1 as LNHNV and CDR2 as YYDKDF (reference sequence). The length of the CDR3 is 15 residues.

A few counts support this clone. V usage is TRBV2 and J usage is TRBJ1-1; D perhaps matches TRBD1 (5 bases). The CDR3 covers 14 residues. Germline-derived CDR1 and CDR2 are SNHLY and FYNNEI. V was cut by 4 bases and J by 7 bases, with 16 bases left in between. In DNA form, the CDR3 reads TGTGCCAGCAGTGGCCAGGGAGGGCTCGTTGAAGCTTTCTTT. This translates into CASSGQGGLVEAFF.

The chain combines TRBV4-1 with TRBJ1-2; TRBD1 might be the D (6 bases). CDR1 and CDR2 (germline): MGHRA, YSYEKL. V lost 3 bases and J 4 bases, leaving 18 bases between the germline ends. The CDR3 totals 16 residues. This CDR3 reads CASSQGTQGEIYGYTF. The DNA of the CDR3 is TGCGCCAGCAGCCAGGGCACACAGGGTGAGATCTATGGCTACACCTTC.

The CDR3 region is CASRPPLENTGELFF. The CDR3 DNA sequence: TGTGCCAGCCGCCCCCCCTTGGAGAACACCGGGGAGCTGTTTTTT. This chain links TRBV6-6 with TRBJ2-2; D ambiguous. CDR3 length: 15 amino acids. The germline CDR1 and CDR2 sequences are MNHNY and SVGAGI (reference sequence). V gave up 8 bases and J gave up 1 base, with 14 bases separating them.

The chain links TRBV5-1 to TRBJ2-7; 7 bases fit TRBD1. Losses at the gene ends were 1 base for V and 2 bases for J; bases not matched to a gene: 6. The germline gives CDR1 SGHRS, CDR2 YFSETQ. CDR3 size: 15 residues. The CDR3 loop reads CASSLQQGHPYEQYF. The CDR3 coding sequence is TGCGCCAGCAGCTTGCAACAGGGGCATCCCTACGAGCAGTACTTC.

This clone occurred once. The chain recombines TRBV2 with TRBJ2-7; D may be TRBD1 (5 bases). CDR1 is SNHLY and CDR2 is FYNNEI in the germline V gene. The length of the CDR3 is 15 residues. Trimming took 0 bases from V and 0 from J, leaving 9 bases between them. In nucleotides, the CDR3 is TGTGCCAGCAGTGAAGCGACAGCATACTCCTACGAGCAGTACTTC. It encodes CASSEATAYSYEQYF. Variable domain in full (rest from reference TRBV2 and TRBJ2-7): EPEVTQTPSHQVTQMGQEVILRCVPISNHLYFYWYRQILGQKVEFLVSFYNNEISEKSEIFDDQFSVERPDGSNFTLKIRSTKLEDSAMYFCASSEATAYSYEQYFGPGTRLTVT.

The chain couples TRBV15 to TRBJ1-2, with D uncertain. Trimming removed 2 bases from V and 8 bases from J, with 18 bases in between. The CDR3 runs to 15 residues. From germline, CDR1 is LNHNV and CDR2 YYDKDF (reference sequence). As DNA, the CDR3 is TGTGCCACCAGCAGATCCCTACTCCGGGGATCCGGCTACACCTTC. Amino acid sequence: CATSRSLLRGSGYTF. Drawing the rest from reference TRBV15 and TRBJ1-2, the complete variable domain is DAMVIQNPRYQVTQFGKPVTLSCSQTLNHNVMYWYQQKSSQAPKLLFHYYDKDFNNEADTPDNFQSRRPNTSFCFLDIRSPGLGDTAMYLCATSRSLLRGSGYTFGSGTRLTVV.